These T cell receptor beta chains were read from a single sample in a study of neoadjuvant nivolumab and ipilimumab in lung cancer. Method: immunoSEQ multiplex PCR; TCRdb's copy keeps in-frame clones and lacks some. The sample yields fewer than 25,000 clones, roughly 84% seen once. Sequences were derived from peripheral blood, sampled before neoadjuvant nivolumab, alone or with ipilimumab. These receptors all come from an adult with non-small cell lung cancer. Both conserved end residues are trimmed from each CDR3. Each record gives: D gene, CDR3 length, J gene, V gene, CDR3 protein. The D gene is left open where the match is weak.

NA | 12 | TRBJ1-2 | TRBV4-1 | ASSQVAGLGGYT
NA | 12 | TRBJ1-4 | TRBV11-2 | ASSMGQIGEKLF
TRBD1 | 14 | TRBJ1-2 | TRBV5-1 | ASSFAMTGDNYGYT
NA | 13 | TRBJ1-5 | TRBV7-6 | ASSLGAPPGQPQH
NA | 11 | TRBJ2-5 | TRBV7-9 | ASATGSPLTQY
NA | 13 | TRBJ2-2 | TRBV4-1 | ASSQDTNRAGELF
NA | 9 | TRBJ2-1 | TRBV6-5 | ASSSGNEQF
NA | 12 | TRBJ2-1 | TRBV19 | ASSRSSGYNEQF
NA | 15 | TRBJ2-7 | TRBV25-1 | ASSDPPPEGGSYEQY
TRBD1 | 9 | TRBJ2-5 | TRBV29-1 | SVRGQETQY
TRBD2 | 15 | TRBJ2-1 | TRBV4-3 | ASSPGLAGGGYDEQF
NA | 11 | TRBJ1-5 | TRBV6-1 | ASTAREEQPQH
TRBD1 | 13 | TRBJ2-3 | TRBV5-4 | ASSLDRPSTDTQY
TRBD1 | 12 | TRBJ2-7 | TRBV5-1 | ASSFRGDSYEQY
NA | 12 | TRBJ2-3 | TRBV5-1 | ASSSDSGADTQY
NA | 13 | TRBJ2-1 | TRBV7-2 | ASSLDGYSLNEQF
TRBD1 | 12 | TRBJ1-1 | TRBV5-1 | ASRRGLVNTEAF
NA | 12 | TRBJ2-7 | TRBV6-1 | ASSLRTALGEQY
NA | 10 | TRBJ2-7 | TRBV18 | ASSPEEREQY
NA | 13 | TRBJ1-5 | TRBV4-1 | ASTREQSRNQPQH
TRBD2 | 14 | TRBJ2-5 | TRBV9 | ASSASSGRGPETQY
TRBD1 | 13 | TRBJ1-4 | TRBV5-1 | ASRFFGTVDEKLF
TRBD2 | 17 | TRBJ2-1 | TRBV18 | ASSPQGLTDLNTYNEQF
NA | 11 | TRBJ1-4 | TRBV30 | AWSARVGEKLF
NA | 10 | TRBJ2-5 | TRBV6-5 | ASSLGRETQY
NA | 11 | TRBJ1-1 | TRBV7-6 | ASSLRQTSEAF
NA | 13 | TRBJ1-1 | TRBV10-3 | AISGGGRVNTEAF
NA | 12 | TRBJ2-7 | TRBV5-5 | ASSLGQSSYEQY
TRBD2 | 14 | TRBJ2-7 | TRBV6-5 | ASSYSILAGGYEQY
TRBD1 | 13 | TRBJ2-5 | TRBV16 | ASSQYRGNQETQY
NA | 11 | TRBJ1-5 | TRBV6-1 | ASSEGGNQPQH
TRBD2 | 11 | TRBJ2-7 | TRBV5-1 | ASSPGGGYEQY
NA | 12 | TRBJ1-1 | TRBV6-5 | ASSYDGENTEAF
NA | 15 | TRBJ2-3 | TRBV11-3 | ASSRVVGQRFTDTQY
TRBD2 | 16 | TRBJ2-1 | TRBV9 | ASSASSGTSGLYNEQF
TRBD1 | 12 | TRBJ2-7 | TRBV7-6 | ASSLGQGTYEQY
NA | 11 | TRBJ1-2 | TRBV14 | ASSQDQNYGYT
TRBD1 | 15 | TRBJ1-4 | TRBV6-1 | ASSAGQLVATNEKLF
TRBD2 | 13 | TRBJ2-7 | TRBV11-3 | ASSLASGASYEQY
NA | 15 | TRBJ1-3 | TRBV18 | ASSPNLGGYSGNTIY
NA | 12 | TRBJ2-3 | TRBV14 | ASSQVVKSPWQY
NA | 12 | TRBJ2-5 | TRBV5-1 | ASSRGASTETQY
TRBD2 | 14 | TRBJ2-5 | TRBV6-1 | ASSESAGGFQETQY
NA | 12 | TRBJ2-2 | TRBV7-6 | ASSSEGGPGELF
NA | 16 | TRBJ2-2 | TRBV13 | ASSPGWDRFANTGELF
NA | 11 | TRBJ1-1 | TRBV9 | AAPEGPKPEAF
NA | 14 | TRBJ2-1 | TRBV18 | ASSLSGTSSYNEQF
NA | 11 | TRBJ2-2 | TRBV29-1 | SVNQGGTGELF
NA | 12 | TRBJ2-7 | TRBV6-5 | ASSPFRTAYEQY
NA | 13 | TRBJ1-5 | TRBV7-9 | ASSLGAGLNQPQH